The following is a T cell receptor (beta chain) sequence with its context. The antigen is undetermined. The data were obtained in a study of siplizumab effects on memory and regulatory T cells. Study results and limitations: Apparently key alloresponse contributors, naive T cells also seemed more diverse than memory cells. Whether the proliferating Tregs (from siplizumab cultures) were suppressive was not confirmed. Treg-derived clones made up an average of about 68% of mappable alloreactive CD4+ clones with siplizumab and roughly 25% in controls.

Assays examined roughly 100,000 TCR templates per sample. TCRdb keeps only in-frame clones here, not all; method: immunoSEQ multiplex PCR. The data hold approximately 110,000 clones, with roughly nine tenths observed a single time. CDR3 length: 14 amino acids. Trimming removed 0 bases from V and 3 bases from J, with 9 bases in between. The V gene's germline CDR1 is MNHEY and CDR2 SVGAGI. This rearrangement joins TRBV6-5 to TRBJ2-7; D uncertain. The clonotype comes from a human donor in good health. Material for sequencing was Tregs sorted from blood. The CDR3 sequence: CASSYSGGVYEQYF. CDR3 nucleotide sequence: TGTGCCAGCAGTTACTCAGGCGGAGTCTACGAGCAGTACTTC.